This TCR beta chain was captured by sequencing in a study of shared clonotypes between healthy human individuals. The V gene's germline CDR1 is SGHTA and CDR2 FQGNSA. The CDR3 length is 15 residues. After removal of 2 bases from V and 9 bases from J, the junction contained 9 bases not matched to a gene. Assay: immunoSEQ multiplex PCR; the TCRdb copy retains only in-frame clones and omits some. Of some 2.3 million clones listed, more than 80% were seen once; the top ten hold about 0.41%. Sequenced material: naive CD4+ T cells from PBMCs. Subset: CD45RA+ positively selected. This sequence originates from a man aged 18 to 30 in good health. Some clones in this sample may be carry-over from other donors' samples. The chain carries TRBV7-2 and TRBJ2-1, with 8 positions matching TRBD2. CDR3 nucleotide sequence: TGTGCCAGCAGCTTAATGGCGGGAGGTTTTATTGAGCAGTTCTTC. Translation: CASSLMAGGFIEQFF.